The subject of this entry is one T cell receptor (beta chain). This record belongs to a study of T cells expressing NK-cell markers. Reanalyzing the 5' RACE reads, TCRdb keeps one entry per CDR3 protein, without DNA. The repertoire table contains roughly 150,000 distinct CDR3 sequences. The CDR3 loop spans 13 amino acids. From germline, CDR1 is SQVTM and CDR2 ANQGSEA. The receptor comes from a man between 18 and 69 years old in good health. The specimen was blood T cells: a sorted CD56 or NKG2C T cell subset, CD4+ or CD8+ T cells, or bulk PBMC T cells (not recorded which). The chain has TRBV29-1 and TRBJ1-2. CDR3 sequence: CSVEQRVDYGYTF.